What follows are 29 T cell receptor beta chains derived from one specimen sequenced in a study of T cell responses to AZD1222 COVID-19 vaccine. Clones were sequenced by immunoSEQ multiplex PCR, and TCRdb holds only the in-frame ones, with some missing. Here the sample spans approximately 120,000 clones, 88% being singletons. The sample here was peripheral blood, taken on day 0 of AZD1222 vaccination. The receptors stem from an adult in good health.

The gene calls are TRBV3-1 (or the pseudogene TRBV3-2) and TRBJ1-3; the D gene is possibly TRBD1 (5 bases). Germline CDR1 reads LGHDT; CDR2 reads YNNKEL (reference sequence). Trimming took off 0 bases at V and 7 bases at J, with 22 bases between the two ends. The CDR3 covers 18 residues. CDR3 DNA: TGTGCCAGCAGCCAAGATAGCCTCCGATCTAATGGGGCCAACACCATATATTTT. Encoded protein: CASSQDSLRSNGANTIYF.

This chain links TRBV29-1 with TRBJ2-5; TRBD2 matches 8 bases. With 1 base clipped from V and 5 bases from J, the junction kept 9 bases outside the gene matches. Germline CDR1 SQVTM, CDR2 ANQGSEA. This CDR3 comprises 15 residues. This chain's CDR3 is CSVEVQERESETQYF. CDR3 sequence (DNA): TGCAGCGTTGAAGTACAGGAGCGGGAGAGTGAGACCCAGTACTTC.

The genes are TRBV12-3 or TRBV12-4 and TRBJ1-6; D not resolved. V lost 3 bases and J 8 bases, leaving 8 bases between the germline ends. The CDR3 spans 13 residues. CDR3 residues: CASSFNFDSPLHF. CDR3 DNA sequence: TGTGCCAGCAGTTTCAATTTTGATTCACCCCTCCACTTT.

This rearrangement joins TRBV11-3 to TRBJ2-1; perhaps TRBD2 as D (6 bases). CDR1 SGHNT and CDR2 YENEEA come from the germline V gene. The CDR3 is 16 amino acids. Trimming removed 6 bases from V and 1 base from J, with 16 bases in between. The CDR3 spells CASSSLEGGSYNEQFF. The DNA of the CDR3 is TGTGCCAGCAGTTCCCTGGAGGGTGGATCCTACAATGAGCAGTTCTTC.

This clone was detected a few times. This chain uses TRBV28 with TRBJ1-3, with D maybe TRBD1 (6 bases). V lost 5 bases and J lost 3, with 14 bases in between. This CDR3 spans 15 amino acids. Germline V gene sequence: CDR1 MDHEN, CDR2 SYDVKM. CDR3 amino acids: CASSEGGTSGNTIYF. The CDR3 DNA reads as TGTGCCAGCAGTGAGGGGGGGACGAGTGGAAACACCATATATTTT.

The gene calls are TRBV4-2 and TRBJ2-2; either TRBD1 or TRBD2 may supply D (5 bases each). The V gene lost 0 bases and the J gene lost 2 bases, with 7 bases spanning the gap. This CDR3 is built from 15 residues. Germline V gene data show CDR1 as LGHNA and CDR2 as YNFKEQ. The CDR3 sequence is CASSQDGTNTGELFF. The CDR3 bases are TGTGCCAGCAGCCAAGATGGGACCAACACCGGGGAGCTGTTTTTT.

The rearrangement joins TRBV18 to TRBJ1-4; tentative D call: TRBD1 (5 bases). Germline values: CDR1 KGHSH, CDR2 LQKENI. This CDR3 contains 14 residues. V was cut by 3 bases and J by 5 bases, with 10 bases left in between. As DNA, the CDR3 is TGTGCCAGCTCACCCCGGGACCTCAATGAAAAACTGTTTTTT. This translates into CASSPRDLNEKLFF.

The chain recombines TRBV4-2 with TRBJ2-3; 11 bases agree with TRBD2. The V gene's germline CDR1 is LGHNA and CDR2 YNFKEQ. This CDR3 is built from 16 residues. The trim removed 0 bases at V and 7 bases at J, leaving 6 bases unmatched. For the CDR3, the DNA is TGTGCCAGCAGCCAAGACGCTAGCGGGGGGTTGAATACGCAGTATTTT. Its translation is CASSQDASGGLNTQYF.

The chain joins TRBV7-2 to TRBJ1-2, with TRBD1 matching over 9 bases. Germline V gene data show CDR1 as SGHTA and CDR2 as FQGNSA. J gave up 2 bases and V 3 bases, and 4 bases lay outside the gene matches. The CDR3 spans 15 residues. The CDR3 here is CASSLGTGLNYGYTF. CDR3 DNA sequence: TGTGCCAGCAGCTTGGGGACAGGGCTAAACTATGGCTACACCTTC.

V is TRBV5-1 and J is TRBJ2-3; TRBD1 matches at 7 bases. V trimming: 2 bases; J trimming: 1 base; junction bases outside the gene matches: 7. Germline V CDR1 and CDR2: SGHRS, YFSETQ. There are 16 residues in the CDR3. This CDR3 reads CASSFTGDPGTDTQYF. The CDR3 region has the DNA TGCGCCAGCAGCTTCACAGGGGATCCCGGCACAGATACGCAGTATTTT. Together with reference TRBV5-1 and TRBJ2-3, the CDR3 gives the full variable domain: KAGVTQTPRYLIKTRGQQVTLSCSPISGHRSVSWYQQTPGQGLQFLFEYFSETQRNKGNFPGRFSGRQFSNSRSEMNVSTLELGDSALYLCASSFTGDPGTDTQYFGPGTRLTVL.

The chain is built from TRBV3-1 (or the pseudogene TRBV3-2) and TRBJ2-3; 8 positions match TRBD2. CDR1 LGHDT and CDR2 YNNKEL come from the germline V gene (reference sequence). J gave up 5 bases and V 1 base, and 2 bases lay outside the gene matches. This CDR3 is built from 14 residues. CDR3 sequence reads: CASSQAGGGDTQYF. CDR3 nucleotides: TGTGCCAGCAGCCAAGCCGGGGGGGGAGATACGCAGTATTTT.

The J gene is TRBJ1-5, the V gene TRBV4-1, with D perhaps matching TRBD1 (5 bases). In germline, CDR1 is MGHRA, CDR2 YSYEKL. The CDR3 consists of 16 residues. Trimming removed 3 bases at V and 4 bases at J, with 16 bases between. CDR3 in DNA: TGCGCCAGCAGCCAGGACATGCTAAAATTTAATCAGCCCCAGCATTTT. Translation: CASSQDMLKFNQPQHF.

The rearrangement joins TRBV6-5 to TRBJ1-1, with D hard to call. The length of the CDR3 is 13 residues. Trimming pared 1 base from V and 4 bases from J, leaving 7 bases between. Germline V lookup: CDR1 MNHEY, CDR2 SVGAGI. The CDR3: CASSYFEGTEAFF. CDR3 in DNA: TGTGCCAGCAGTTACTTCGAGGGCACTGAAGCTTTCTTT.

The V and J genes are TRBV6-2 or TRBV6-3 and TRBJ1-2, with TRBD1 matching 7 bases. V trimming: 2 bases; J trimming: 1 base; junction bases outside the gene matches: 4. Germline values: CDR1 MNHEY, CDR2 SVGEGT. The CDR3 runs 15 residues. The CDR3 DNA reads as TGTGCCAGCAGTTACCGGGACAGCCTTAACTATGGCTACACCTTC. It translates to CASSYRDSLNYGYTF.

The J gene is TRBJ1-5, the V gene TRBV24-1, with D uncertain. Between the trimmed V and J ends, which lost 1 base and 0 bases, there was a span of 9 bases. This CDR3 has 16 residues. Germline loops: CDR1 KGHDR, CDR2 SFDVKD. CDR3 nucleotides: TGTGCCACCAGTGATTTTGGCAGGAATAGCAATCAGCCCCAGCATTTT. Its translation is CATSDFGRNSNQPQHF.

V is TRBV6-5 and J is TRBJ1-1, with D unresolved. CDR1 MNHEY and CDR2 SVGAGI come from the germline V gene. The CDR3 runs 16 residues. V was trimmed by 0 bases and J by 0 bases, leaving 11 bases between them. The CDR3, as DNA: TGTGCCAGCAGTTACTCGATACAGACATTGAACACTGAAGCTTTCTTT. This encodes CASSYSIQTLNTEAFF.

The chain employs TRBV19 and TRBJ1-4; D is uncertain. Germline V CDR1 and CDR2: LNHDA, SQIVND (reference sequence). V was cut by 0 bases and J by 8 bases, with 13 bases left in between. CDR3 length: 15 residues. This chain's CDR3 is CASSIDGWGGEKLFF. CDR3 bases: TGTGCCAGTAGTATAGACGGGTGGGGTGGGGAAAAACTGTTTTTT.

This chain joins TRBV6-6 and TRBJ1-5; 8 bases are a match to TRBD1. Per germline, CDR1 MNHNY and CDR2 SVGAGI (reference sequence). V shed 2 bases, J shed 3 bases, and the junction held 3 bases outside the gene matches. The length of the CDR3 is 15 residues. The CDR3 loop is CASSYQGADNQPQHF. The CDR3, as DNA: TGTGCCAGCAGTTACCAGGGGGCCGACAATCAGCCCCAGCATTTT.

CDR3 in DNA: TGTGCCAGCAGCCGAAGACAGCCAGCTGAAGCTTTCTTT. It codes for CASSRRQPAEAFF. This chain connects TRBV14 to TRBJ1-1, with a tentative D call TRBD1 (5 bases). The ends were cut back, 4 bases at V and 6 bases at J, with 12 bases in the middle. Germline V gene lookup returns CDR1 SGHDN and CDR2 FVKESK. The CDR3 sequence is 13 residues long.

This rearrangement joins TRBV12-5 to TRBJ2-2, with D possibly called TRBD1 or TRBD2 (5 bases each). CDR1 is LGHNT, CDR2 FRNRAP, per germline. The CDR3 loop spans 13 amino acids. Between the trimmed V and J ends, which lost 5 bases and 1 base, there was a span of 5 bases. CDR3 sequence (DNA): TGTGCTAGTGGTGGGGGGAACACCGGGGAGCTGTTTTTT. This codes for CASGGGNTGELFF.

The chain carries TRBV7-2 and TRBJ1-1, with D possibly TRBD1 on 5 matching bases. V lost 5 bases and J lost 4, with 11 bases in between. Germline V gene data show CDR1 as SGHTA and CDR2 as FQGNSA. The CDR3 contains 13 residues. CDR3 region: CASSPLRGTEAFF. The CDR3 region has the DNA TGTGCCAGCAGCCCCCTGAGGGGCACTGAAGCTTTCTTT.

V gene TRBV24-1 combines with J gene TRBJ2-2; 8 positions match TRBD1. Germline assignment: CDR1 KGHDR and CDR2 SFDVKD. V trimming: 4 bases; J trimming: 6 bases; junction bases outside the gene matches: 9. This CDR3 is 16 amino acids long. DNA for the CDR3: TGTGCCACCAGTGACACTAGACAGGGGAAGCCCGGGGAGCTGTTTTTT. This translates into CATSDTRQGKPGELFF.

CDR3 DNA: TGTGCCAGCAGCCCCTCCGCTGGACTCCAGATAAACACTGAAGCTTTCTTT. Its protein is CASSPSAGLQINTEAFF. This rearrangement joins TRBV11-2 to TRBJ1-1, with no clear D. Germline V gene data show CDR1 as SGHAT and CDR2 as FQNNGV. This CDR3 is 17 amino acids long. V shed 5 bases and J shed 2 bases, with 21 bases lying between them.

CDR3 region: CASSLDTIITDTQYF. CDR3 bases: TGTGCCAGCAGCTTGGACACCATTATCACAGATACGCAGTATTTT. V and J are TRBV7-9 and TRBJ2-3, with D perhaps TRBD1 (5 bases). Germline-derived CDR1 and CDR2 are SEHNR and FQNEAQ (reference sequence). The CDR3 consists of 15 residues. Trimming took off 3 bases at V and 2 bases at J, with 12 bases between the two ends. Drawing the rest from reference TRBV7-9 and TRBJ2-3, the complete variable domain is DTGVSQNPRHKITKRGQNVTFRCDPISEHNRLYWYRQTLGQGPEFLTYFQNEAQLEKSRLLSDRFSAERPKGSFSTLEIQRTEQGDSAMYLCASSLDTIITDTQYFGPGTRLTVL.

V and J are TRBV4-2 and TRBJ1-4; D perhaps matches TRBD1 (5 bases). Trimming pared 0 bases from V and 0 bases from J, leaving 17 bases between. CDR3 length: 19 residues. Germline loops: CDR1 LGHNA, CDR2 YNFKEQ. The CDR3 is CASSQEGVRGPATNEKLFF. In DNA form, the CDR3 reads TGTGCCAGCAGCCAAGAGGGCGTTCGGGGCCCTGCAACTAATGAAAAACTGTTTTTT.

On this clone: Other DNA sequences in this sample translate to the same CDR3. The chain couples TRBV27 to TRBJ1-1, with 7 bases identical to TRBD1. V was pared by 2 bases and J by 4 bases, with 1 base of the junction left unmatched. The germline V gene has CDR1 MNHEY and CDR2 SMNVEV (reference sequence). This CDR3 contains 13 residues. The CDR3, as DNA: TGTGCCAGCAGTTTAGACAGGGCCACTGAAGCTTTCTTT. This sequence encodes CASSLDRATEAFF.

The sample holds a few counts of this clone. The chain employs TRBV6-6 and TRBJ2-7; TRBD1 agrees at 11 bases. The CDR3 sequence is 17 residues long. The germline CDR1 and CDR2 sequences are MNHNY and SVGAGI (reference sequence). The V and J ends lost 5 bases and 2 bases, in that order; junction bases with no gene match: 11. CDR3 region: CASSRRPGQGVTYEQYF. The CDR3 DNA is TGTGCCAGCAGTCGACGCCCGGGACAGGGGGTAACCTACGAGCAGTACTTC.

The V call is TRBV5-1, the J call TRBJ2-2, with D perhaps TRBD2 (7 bases). CDR1 is SGHRS and CDR2 is YFSETQ in the germline V gene. Trimming took off 6 bases at V and 4 bases at J, with 19 bases between the two ends. This CDR3 has 16 amino acids. CDR3 nucleotides: TGCGCCAGCACCCCCGCGGGGGCTACCTTCACCGGGGAGCTGTTTTTT. Its translation: CASTPAGATFTGELFF.

This clone appeared once. The rearrangement joins TRBV4-1 to TRBJ1-1; no clear D gene. The ends were cut back, 2 bases at V and 5 bases at J, with 15 bases in the middle. The germline gives CDR1 MGHRA, CDR2 YSYEKL. The CDR3 has 15 residues. The CDR3 sequence is CASSQPSWVLTEAFF. CDR3 nucleotide sequence: TGCGCCAGCAGCCAACCCTCTTGGGTATTAACTGAAGCTTTCTTT.